This T cell receptor (beta chain) was recovered during a study of blood T cell repertoires in COVID-19. Study-level background: PBMCs, B-cell-depleted T cells, or T cells provided the cDNA or gDNA that made up the material.

Seattle-derived patients entered the study during active infection and were followed longitudinally. Clones were sequenced by immunoSEQ multiplex PCR, and TCRdb holds only the in-frame ones, with some missing. The sample records 500,000 to 600,000 clones, roughly 89% being singletons. J lost 0 bases, V lost 5 bases, and 6 bases had no gene match. CDR1 is MNHEY, CDR2 SVGAGI, per germline. The CDR3 sequence is 15 residues long. Sequenced material: peripheral blood. This receptor was obtained from a woman aged 45-65 years with COVID-19, enrolled during active disease. The chain is built from TRBV6-5 and TRBJ1-2, with 7 bases identical to TRBD1. CDR3 protein: CASSPWDSANYGYTF. The CDR3 DNA sequence: TGTGCCAGCAGTCCTTGGGACAGTGCTAACTATGGCTACACCTTC.